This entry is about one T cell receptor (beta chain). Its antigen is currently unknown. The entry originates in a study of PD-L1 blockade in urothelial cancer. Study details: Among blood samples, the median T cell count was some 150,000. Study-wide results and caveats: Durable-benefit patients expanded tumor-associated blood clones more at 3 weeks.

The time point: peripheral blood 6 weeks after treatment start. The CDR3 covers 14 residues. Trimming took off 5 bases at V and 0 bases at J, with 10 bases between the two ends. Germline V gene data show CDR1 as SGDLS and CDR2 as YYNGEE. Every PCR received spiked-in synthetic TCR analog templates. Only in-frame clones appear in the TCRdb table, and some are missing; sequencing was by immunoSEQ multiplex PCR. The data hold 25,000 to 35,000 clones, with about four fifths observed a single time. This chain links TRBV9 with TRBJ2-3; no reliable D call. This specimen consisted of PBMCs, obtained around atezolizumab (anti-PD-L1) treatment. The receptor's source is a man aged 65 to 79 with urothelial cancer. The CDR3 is CASRLHTSTDTQYF. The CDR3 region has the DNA TGTGCCAGCAGACTCCATACTAGCACAGATACGCAGTATTTT.